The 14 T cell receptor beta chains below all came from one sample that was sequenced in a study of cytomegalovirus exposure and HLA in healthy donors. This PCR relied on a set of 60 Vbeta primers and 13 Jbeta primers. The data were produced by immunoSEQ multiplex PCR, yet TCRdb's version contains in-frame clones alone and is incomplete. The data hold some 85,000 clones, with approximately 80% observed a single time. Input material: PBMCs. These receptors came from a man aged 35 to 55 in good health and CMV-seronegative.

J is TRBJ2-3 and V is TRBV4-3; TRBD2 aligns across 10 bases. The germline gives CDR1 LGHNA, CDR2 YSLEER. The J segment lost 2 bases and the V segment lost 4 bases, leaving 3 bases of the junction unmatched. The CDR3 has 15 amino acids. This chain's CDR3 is CASSPSGGTTDTQYF. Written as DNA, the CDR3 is TGCGCCAGCAGCCCTAGCGGGGGAACCACAGATACGCAGTATTTT.

This chain's CDR3 is CASSLGPRGFAGELFF. CDR3 nucleotide sequence: TGTGCCAGCAGCTTAGGACCAAGGGGCTTCGCCGGGGAGCTGTTTTTT. The V gene is TRBV7-6, the J gene TRBJ2-2; D possibly corresponds to TRBD1 (5 bases). Germline CDR1 is SGHVS and CDR2 is FNYEAQ. Trimming cost V 1 base and J 6 bases, with 15 bases left between them. The CDR3 loop spans 16 amino acids.

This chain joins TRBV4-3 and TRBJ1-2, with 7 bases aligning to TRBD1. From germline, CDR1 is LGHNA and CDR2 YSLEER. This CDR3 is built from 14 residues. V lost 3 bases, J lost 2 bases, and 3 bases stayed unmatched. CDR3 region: CASSHPGGNYGYTF. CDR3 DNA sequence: TGCGCCAGCAGCCACCCAGGGGGAAACTATGGCTACACCTTC.

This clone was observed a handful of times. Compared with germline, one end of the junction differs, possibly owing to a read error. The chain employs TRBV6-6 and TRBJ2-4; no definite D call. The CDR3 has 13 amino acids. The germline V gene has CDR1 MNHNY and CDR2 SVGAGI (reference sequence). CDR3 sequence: CASSSSPGRPSHF. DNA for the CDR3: TGTGCCAGCAGTTCCTCTCCCGGCAGGCCCTCCCACTTC.

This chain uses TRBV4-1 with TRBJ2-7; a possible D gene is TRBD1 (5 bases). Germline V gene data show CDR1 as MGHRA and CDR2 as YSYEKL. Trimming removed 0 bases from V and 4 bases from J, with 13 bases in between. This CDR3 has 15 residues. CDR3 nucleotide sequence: TGCGCCAGCAGCCAAGATCCGCGACAGATTTACGAGCAGTACTTC. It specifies CASSQDPRQIYEQYF.

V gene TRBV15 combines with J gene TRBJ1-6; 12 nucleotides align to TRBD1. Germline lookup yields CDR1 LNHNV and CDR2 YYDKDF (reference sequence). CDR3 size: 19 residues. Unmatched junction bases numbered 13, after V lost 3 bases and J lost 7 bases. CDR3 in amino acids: CATSSSGQGALAWNSPLHF. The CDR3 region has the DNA TGTGCCACCAGCAGCTCGGGACAGGGGGCCTTGGCTTGGAATTCACCCCTCCACTTT.

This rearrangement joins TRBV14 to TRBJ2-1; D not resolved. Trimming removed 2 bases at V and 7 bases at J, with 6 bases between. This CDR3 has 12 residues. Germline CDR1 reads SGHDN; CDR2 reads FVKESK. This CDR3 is CASSQLGNEQFF. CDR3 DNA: TGTGCCAGCAGCCAACTCGGGAATGAGCAGTTCTTC.

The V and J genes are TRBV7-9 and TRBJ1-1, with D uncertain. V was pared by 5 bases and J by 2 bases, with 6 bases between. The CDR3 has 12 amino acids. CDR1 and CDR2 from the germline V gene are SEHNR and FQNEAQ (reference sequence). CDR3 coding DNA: TGTGCCAGCAGCCTAATAAACACTGAAGCTTTCTTT. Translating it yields CASSLINTEAFF.

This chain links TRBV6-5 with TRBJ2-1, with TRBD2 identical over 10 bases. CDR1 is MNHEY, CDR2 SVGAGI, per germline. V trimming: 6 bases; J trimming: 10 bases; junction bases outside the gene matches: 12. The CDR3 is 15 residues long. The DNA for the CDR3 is TGTGCCAGCAGCCCAGCCAGCGGGGGGGCTTTGGAGCAGTTCTTC. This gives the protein CASSPASGGALEQFF.

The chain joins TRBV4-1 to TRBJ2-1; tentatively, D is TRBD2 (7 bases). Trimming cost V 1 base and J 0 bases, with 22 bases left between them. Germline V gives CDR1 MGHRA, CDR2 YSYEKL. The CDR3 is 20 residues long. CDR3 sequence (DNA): TGCGCCAGCAGCCAAGGGGGGCGGGGGCCTACCTGGAGCTCCTACAATGAGCAGTTCTTC. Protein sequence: CASSQGGRGPTWSSYNEQFF.

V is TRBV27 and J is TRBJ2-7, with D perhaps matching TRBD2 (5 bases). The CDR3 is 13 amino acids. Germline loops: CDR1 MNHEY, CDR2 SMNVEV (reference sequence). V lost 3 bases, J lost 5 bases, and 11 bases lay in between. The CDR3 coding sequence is TGTGCCAGCAGTTTTCACGGGCGGGACGAGCAGTACTTC. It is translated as CASSFHGRDEQYF.

CDR3 nucleotides: TGCGCCAGCAGCACCGCAGGGGGCAGAGCTGGAAACACCATATATTTT. Amino acid sequence: CASSTAGGRAGNTIYF. The chain links TRBV5-1 to TRBJ1-3, with 8 bases matching TRBD1. Germline CDR1 is SGHRS and CDR2 is YFSETQ. Trimming cost V 4 bases and J 2 bases; bases outside gene matches: 8. CDR3 length: 16 amino acids. Using reference TRBV5-1 and TRBJ1-3 for the parts outside the CDR3, the full variable domain is KAGVTQTPRYLIKTRGQQVTLSCSPISGHRSVSWYQQTPGQGLQFLFEYFSETQRNKGNFPGRFSGRQFSNSRSEMNVSTLELGDSALYLCASSTAGGRAGNTIYFGEGSWLTVV.

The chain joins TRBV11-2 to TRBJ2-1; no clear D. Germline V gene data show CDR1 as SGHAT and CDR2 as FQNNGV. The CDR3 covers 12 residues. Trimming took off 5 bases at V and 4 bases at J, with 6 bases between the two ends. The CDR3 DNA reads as TGTGCCAGCAGCCCCAGTTACAATGAGCAGTTCTTC. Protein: CASSPSYNEQFF.

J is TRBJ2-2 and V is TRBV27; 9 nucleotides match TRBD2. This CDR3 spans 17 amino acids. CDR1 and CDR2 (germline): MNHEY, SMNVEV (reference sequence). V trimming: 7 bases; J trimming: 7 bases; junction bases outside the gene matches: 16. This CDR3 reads CASNSGGGAAGSGELFF. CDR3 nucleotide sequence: TGTGCCAGCAACTCAGGCGGGGGGGCCGCTGGGAGCGGGGAGCTGTTTTTT.